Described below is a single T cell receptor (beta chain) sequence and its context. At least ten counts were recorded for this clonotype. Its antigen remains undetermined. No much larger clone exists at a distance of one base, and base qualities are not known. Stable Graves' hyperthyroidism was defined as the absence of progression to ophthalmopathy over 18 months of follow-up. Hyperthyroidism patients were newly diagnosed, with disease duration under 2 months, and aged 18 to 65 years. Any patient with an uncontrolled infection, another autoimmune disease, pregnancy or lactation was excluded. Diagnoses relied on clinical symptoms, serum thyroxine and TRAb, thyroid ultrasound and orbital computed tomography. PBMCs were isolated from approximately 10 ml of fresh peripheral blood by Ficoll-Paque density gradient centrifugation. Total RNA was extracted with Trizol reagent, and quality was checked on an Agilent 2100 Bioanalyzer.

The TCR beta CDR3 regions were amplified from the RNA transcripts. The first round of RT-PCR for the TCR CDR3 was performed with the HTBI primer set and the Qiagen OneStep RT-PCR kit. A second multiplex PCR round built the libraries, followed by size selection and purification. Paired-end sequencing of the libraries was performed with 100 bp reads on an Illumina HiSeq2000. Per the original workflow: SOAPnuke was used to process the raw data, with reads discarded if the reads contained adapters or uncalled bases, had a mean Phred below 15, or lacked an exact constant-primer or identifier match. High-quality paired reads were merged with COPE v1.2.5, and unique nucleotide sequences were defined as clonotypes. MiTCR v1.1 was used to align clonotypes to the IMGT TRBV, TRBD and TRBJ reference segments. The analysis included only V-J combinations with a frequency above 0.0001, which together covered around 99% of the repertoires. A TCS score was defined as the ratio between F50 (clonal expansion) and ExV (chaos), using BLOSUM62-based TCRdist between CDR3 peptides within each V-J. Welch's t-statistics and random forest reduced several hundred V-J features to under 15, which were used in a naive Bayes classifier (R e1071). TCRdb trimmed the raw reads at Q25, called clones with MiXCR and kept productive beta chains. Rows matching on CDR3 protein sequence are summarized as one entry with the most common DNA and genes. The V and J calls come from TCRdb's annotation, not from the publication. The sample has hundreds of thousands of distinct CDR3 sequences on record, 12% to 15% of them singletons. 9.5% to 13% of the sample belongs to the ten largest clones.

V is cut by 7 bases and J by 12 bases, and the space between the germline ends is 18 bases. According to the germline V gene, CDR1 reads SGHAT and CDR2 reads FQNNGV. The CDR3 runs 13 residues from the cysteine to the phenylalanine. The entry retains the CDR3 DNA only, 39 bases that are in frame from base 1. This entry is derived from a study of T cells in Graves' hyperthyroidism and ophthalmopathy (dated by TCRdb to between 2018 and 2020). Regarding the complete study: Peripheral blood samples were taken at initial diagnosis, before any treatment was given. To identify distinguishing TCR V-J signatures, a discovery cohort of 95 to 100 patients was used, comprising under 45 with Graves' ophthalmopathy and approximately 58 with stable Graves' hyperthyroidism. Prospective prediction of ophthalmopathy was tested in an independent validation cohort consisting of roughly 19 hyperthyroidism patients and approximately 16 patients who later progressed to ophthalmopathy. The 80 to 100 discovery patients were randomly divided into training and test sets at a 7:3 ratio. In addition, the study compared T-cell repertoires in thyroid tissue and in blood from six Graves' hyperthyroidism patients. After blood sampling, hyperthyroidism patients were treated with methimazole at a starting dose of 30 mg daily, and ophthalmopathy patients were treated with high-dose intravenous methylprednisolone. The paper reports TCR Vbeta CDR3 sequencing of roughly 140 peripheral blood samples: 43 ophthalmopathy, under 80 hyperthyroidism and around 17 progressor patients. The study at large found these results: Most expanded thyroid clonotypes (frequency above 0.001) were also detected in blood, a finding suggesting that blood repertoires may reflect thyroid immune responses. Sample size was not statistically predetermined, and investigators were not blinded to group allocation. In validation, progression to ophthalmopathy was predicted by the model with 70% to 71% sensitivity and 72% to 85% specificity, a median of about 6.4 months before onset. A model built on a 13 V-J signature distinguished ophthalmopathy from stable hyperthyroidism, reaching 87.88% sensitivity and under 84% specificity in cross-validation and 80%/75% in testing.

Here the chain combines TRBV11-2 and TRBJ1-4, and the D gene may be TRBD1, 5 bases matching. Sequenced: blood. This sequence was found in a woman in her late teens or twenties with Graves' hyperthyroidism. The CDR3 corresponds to CASTPTEGRELFF. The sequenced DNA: TGTGCCAGCACCCCTACAGAGGGGAGGGAACTGTTTTTT.